These 29 T cell receptor beta chains share one sample of origin, sequenced in a study of identical twins. TCRdb re-analysed the 5' RACE reads in MiXCR, keeping a single row per CDR3 protein. The repertoire holds hundreds of thousands of distinct CDR3 sequences, approximately 8.5% seen once, with approximately 2.1% in the top ten. A further study also used this sample, focusing on yellow fever vaccine responses in identical twins.

Source material: memory (CD45RO+) T cells sorted from blood. Receptor source: a young woman in good health.

This clonotype was detected many times. The chain recombines TRBV28 with TRBJ2-1, with 8 bases identical to TRBD1. This CDR3 has 14 residues. Germline assignment: CDR1 MDHEN and CDR2 SYDVKM. The V gene end was trimmed by 5 bases and the J gene end by 4 bases; junction bases not matched to a gene: 4. CDR3 sequence reads: CASSTRDRYNEQFF. CDR3 nucleotide sequence: TGTGCCAGCAGTACCCGGGACAGGTACAATGAGCAGTTCTTC.

CDR3 loop: CSVNRAGNYGSGQPQHF. CDR3 DNA: TGCAGTGTAAACAGGGCTGGTAATTATGGCTCGGGTCAGCCCCAGCATTTT. The chain recombines TRBV20-1 with TRBJ1-5; a weak D match, TRBD1 (6 bases). Germline V CDR1 and CDR2: DFQATT, SNEGSKA (reference sequence). V was pared by 7 bases and J by 6 bases, with 28 bases between. CDR3 length: 17 residues.

This clonotype was seen many times. The CDR3 is CSAGQHNSPLHF. In DNA form, the CDR3 reads TGCAGTGCGGGACAGCATAATTCACCCCTCCACTTT. The rearrangement links TRBV20-1 to TRBJ1-6, with 7 bases that match TRBD1. Germline V lookup: CDR1 DFQATT, CDR2 SNEGSKA (reference sequence). The CDR3 covers 12 residues. The V and J ends lost 6 bases and 5 bases, in that order; junction bases with no gene match: 1.

Many counts were recorded for this clonotype. V usage is TRBV7-8 and J usage is TRBJ2-1; 7 nucleotides align to TRBD2. V was pared by 5 bases and J by 10 bases, with 14 bases of the junction left unmatched. The CDR3 is made up of 15 amino acids. The V gene's germline CDR1 is SGHVS and CDR2 FQNEAQ. The CDR3 loop is CASSPGTSGGGEQFF. The CDR3 nucleotides read TGTGCCAGCAGCCCCGGGACGTCGGGAGGCGGGGAGCAGTTCTTC.

This clonotype was seen many times. This chain uses TRBV4-2 with TRBJ2-6; D is uncertain. This CDR3 spans 17 amino acids. The V end lost 0 bases, the J end lost 0 bases, and 9 bases lay between the germline ends. The germline gives CDR1 LGHNA, CDR2 YNFKEQ. CDR3 sequence (DNA): TGTGCCAGCAGCCAAGATCCCGACAACTCTGGGGCCAACGTCCTGACTTTC. It codes for CASSQDPDNSGANVLTF.

V is TRBV7-9 and J is TRBJ2-3; the match to TRBD1 covers 8 bases. Per the germline V gene, CDR1 is SEHNR and CDR2 is FQNEAQ (reference sequence). CDR3 length equals 16 residues. V was pared by 1 base and J by 6 bases, with 9 bases of the junction left unmatched. The CDR3 is CASSLVPGQGADTQYF. CDR3 nucleotides: TGTGCCAGCAGCTTAGTCCCTGGGCAGGGGGCCGATACGCAGTATTTT.

The chain links TRBV27 to TRBJ2-7; a possible D gene is TRBD1 (5 bases). Trimming cost V 5 bases and J 3 bases, with 11 bases left between them. CDR1 and CDR2 (germline): MNHEY, SMNVEV (reference sequence). The CDR3 runs 13 residues. The CDR3 sequence is CASSRGPIYEQYF. The CDR3 nucleotides are TGTGCCAGCAGTAGGGGCCCGATCTACGAGCAGTACTTC.

J is TRBJ2-1 and V is TRBV7-8; D may be TRBD1 or TRBD2 (5 bases each). CDR1 SGHVS and CDR2 FQNEAQ come from the germline V gene. V was pared by 4 bases and J by 4 bases, with 17 bases between. This CDR3 comprises 16 residues. The CDR3: CASSSYPGRVYNEQFF. The CDR3 bases are TGTGCCAGCAGCTCCTACCCGGGACGGGTATACAATGAGCAGTTCTTC. The variable domain in full, completed from reference TRBV7-8 and TRBJ2-1, reads GAGVSQSPRYKVAKRGQDVALRCDPISGHVSLFWYQQALGQGPEFLTYFQNEAQLDKSGLPSDRFFAERPEGSVSTLKIQRTQQEDSAVYLCASSSYPGRVYNEQFFGPGTRLTVL.

This clonotype was counted a few times. V gene TRBV6-1 combines with J gene TRBJ1-5; D might be TRBD1 (5 bases). The CDR3 runs 14 residues. V was clipped by 8 bases and J by 2 bases, with 13 bases between them. The germline CDR1 and CDR2 sequences are MNHNS and SASEGT. CDR3 sequence reads: CASLSGLGNQPQHF. The DNA of the CDR3 is TGTGCCAGCTTGTCGGGGCTGGGCAATCAGCCCCAGCATTTT.

A few counts support this clonotype. The chain has TRBV5-1 and TRBJ1-1; 12 bases are shared with TRBD1. This CDR3 contains 15 residues. Germline CDR1 is SGHRS and CDR2 is YFSETQ. After removal of 4 bases from V and 5 bases from J, the junction contained 6 bases not matched to a gene. CDR3 sequence reads: CASSTGQGASTEAFF. Written as DNA, the CDR3 is TGCGCCAGCAGCACGGGACAGGGGGCGTCTACTGAAGCTTTCTTT.

The chain combines TRBV5-1 with TRBJ1-2; TRBD1 is a possible D gene (5 bases). The CDR3 totals 13 residues. Germline-derived CDR1 and CDR2 are SGHRS and YFSETQ. The V and J ends lost 3 bases and 6 bases respectively, with 12 bases between them. CDR3 DNA: TGCGCCAGCAGCTACGACAGACCCAATGGCTACACCTTC. Amino acids: CASSYDRPNGYTF.

There are many counts of this clonotype. This chain joins TRBV12-3 or TRBV12-4 and TRBJ2-1; D is possibly TRBD1 (6 bases). The V end was cut by 3 bases, the J end by 4 bases, with 10 bases between. The CDR3 sequence is 14 residues long. CDR3 in amino acids: CASSLGTPYNEQFF. The CDR3 DNA reads TGTGCCAGCAGTTTGGGGACACCTTACAATGAGCAGTTCTTC.

This clonotype was counted many times. The chain recombines TRBV6-5 with TRBJ2-2; a weak D match, TRBD1 (6 bases). Trimming removed 5 bases from V and 7 bases from J, with 8 bases in between. CDR3 length equals 12 residues. Per the germline V gene, CDR1 is MNHEY and CDR2 is SVGAGI. As DNA, the CDR3 is TGTGCCAGCAGTAACAGGGTCGGGGAGCTGTTTTTT. It specifies CASSNRVGELFF.

This clonotype has at least ten counts. The chain links TRBV6-1 to TRBJ2-1, with 10 bases fitting TRBD2. This CDR3 has 15 residues. The trim removed 7 bases at V and 7 bases at J, leaving 10 bases unmatched. CDR1 and CDR2 from the germline V gene are MNHNS and SASEGT. CDR3 loop: CASTERPSGGNEQFF. DNA for the CDR3: TGTGCCAGCACCGAACGGCCTAGCGGGGGAAATGAGCAGTTCTTC.

This clonotype turned up a few times. The rearrangement uses TRBV2 and TRBJ1-6, with D possibly matching TRBD1 (6 bases). V gave up 6 bases and J gave up 8 bases, with 11 bases separating them. Germline loops: CDR1 SNHLY, CDR2 FYNNEI. This CDR3 comprises 13 residues. CDR3 bases: TGTGCCAGCAGGGGACCAGGGGATTCACCCCTCCACTTT. Translated: CASRGPGDSPLHF.

In its sample, this clonotype was seen many times. The chain's CDR3 is CSVETQGYTEAFF. As DNA, the CDR3 is TGCAGCGTTGAGACTCAGGGGTACACTGAAGCTTTCTTT. J is TRBJ1-1 and V is TRBV29-1; a weak D match, TRBD1 (6 bases). V lost 3 bases and J lost 3, with 11 bases in between. Germline CDR1 SQVTM, CDR2 ANQGSEA. The CDR3 loop spans 13 amino acids.

This clonotype was detected many times. The chain uses TRBV12-3 or TRBV12-4 and TRBJ2-4, with 7 bases aligning to TRBD1. Trimming took 4 bases from V and 3 from J; bases not matched to a gene: 9. The length of the CDR3 is 16 residues. The CDR3 DNA sequence: TGTGCCAGCAGTTCGAACTCGGGACAGCTCAAAAACATTCAGTACTTC. This gives the protein CASSSNSGQLKNIQYF.

This clonotype was detected a few times. The rearrangement links TRBV11-2 to TRBJ2-7, with D possibly matching TRBD2 (5 bases). The CDR3 is 14 amino acids. Trimming cost V 3 bases and J 3 bases, with 12 bases left between them. Germline V gene sequence: CDR1 SGHAT, CDR2 FQNNGV. CDR3 sequence reads: CASSFTRTGYEQYF. The CDR3 DNA reads TGTGCCAGCAGCTTTACACGGACTGGCTACGAGCAGTACTTC.

The rearrangement uses TRBV6-1 and TRBJ2-3, with D hard to call. V was shortened by 2 bases and J by 4 bases, with 7 bases between the two germline ends. The CDR3 extends over 13 amino acids. Germline loops: CDR1 MNHNS, CDR2 SASEGT. The chain's CDR3 is CASSEQVADTQYF. The CDR3 DNA reads as TGTGCCAGCAGTGAACAAGTAGCAGATACGCAGTATTTT.

The genes are TRBV27 and TRBJ2-1, with D unresolved. Trimming removed 2 bases from V and 9 bases from J, with 14 bases in between. In germline, CDR1 is MNHEY, CDR2 SMNVEV (reference sequence). The CDR3 spans 14 residues. CDR3 in amino acids: CASSLNGVASEQFF. The CDR3 DNA follows: TGTGCCAGCAGTTTAAACGGAGTAGCTTCTGAGCAGTTCTTC.

The genes are TRBV5-1 and TRBJ2-3; 10 bases fit TRBD2. The CDR3 runs to 15 residues. Germline CDR1 and CDR2: SGHRS and YFSETQ. Trimming cost V 6 bases and J 10 bases; bases outside gene matches: 14. The CDR3 loop is CASNSGGALADSQYF. The CDR3 coding sequence is TGCGCCAGCAACAGCGGGGGGGCTCTCGCAGACTCGCAGTATTTT.

This clonotype was seen repeatedly, ten times or more. The rearrangement links TRBV12-3 or TRBV12-4 to TRBJ2-7; D is uncertain. The CDR3 spans 11 residues. V lost 6 bases and J lost 5, with 8 bases in between. CDR3 sequence: CASSPGHEQYF. The CDR3 nucleotides read TGTGCCAGCAGCCCGGGCCACGAGCAGTACTTC.

This clonotype showed up many times. The chain links TRBV7-8 to TRBJ2-1, with 8 bases that match TRBD1. Germline-derived CDR1 and CDR2 are SGHVS and FQNEAQ. The CDR3 extends over 13 amino acids. V was pared by 7 bases and J by 9 bases, with 8 bases of the junction left unmatched. The CDR3 is CASNPTGDGEQFF. The CDR3 DNA reads TGTGCCAGCAACCCGACAGGGGATGGTGAGCAGTTCTTC.

This clonotype showed up many times. The chain joins TRBV12-3 or TRBV12-4 to TRBJ1-1; TRBD1 might be the D (5 bases). This CDR3 has 14 amino acids. The V end lost 0 bases, the J end lost 1 base, and 6 bases lay between the germline ends. The CDR3 loop is CASSLARGNTEAFF. The DNA of the CDR3 is TGTGCCAGCAGTTTAGCGAGGGGGAACACTGAAGCTTTCTTT.

This clonotype has more than one count but fewer than ten. The rearrangement links TRBV18 to TRBJ2-7; TRBD1 agrees at 10 bases. CDR1 and CDR2 from the germline V gene are KGHSH and LQKENI. The CDR3 has 12 amino acids. Trimming took 6 bases from V and 6 from J; bases not matched to a gene: 2. As DNA, the CDR3 is TGTGCCAGCTCGGGGACAGGGGTCGAGCAGTACTTC. Translation: CASSGTGVEQYF.

This clonotype was seen a handful of times. The rearrangement uses TRBV7-9 and TRBJ2-5; a weak D match, TRBD2 (5 bases). V was clipped by 2 bases and J by 1 base, with 8 bases between them. The CDR3 contains 14 residues. Germline CDR1 and CDR2: SEHNR and FQNEAQ (reference sequence). The CDR3 DNA reads as TGTGCCAGCAGCTTAAGGAGGTCCCAAGAGACCCAGTACTTC. Translation: CASSLRRSQETQYF.

There are a few counts of this clonotype. This chain links TRBV7-9 with TRBJ2-1; TRBD2 matches 14 bases. CDR3 length: 16 amino acids. V shed 0 bases, J shed 8 bases, and the junction held 3 bases outside the gene matches. CDR1 SEHNR and CDR2 FQNEAQ come from the germline V gene (reference sequence). In nucleotides, the CDR3 is TGTGCCAGCAGCTTAGCAGGGACTAGCGGGAGTTATGAGCAGTTCTTC. As protein: CASSLAGTSGSYEQFF.

In its sample, this clonotype was seen many times. The chain has TRBV20-1 and TRBJ2-7, with D uncertain. V gave up 0 bases and J gave up 2 bases, with 11 bases separating them. This CDR3 contains 14 residues. Germline CDR1 DFQATT, CDR2 SNEGSKA (reference sequence). CDR3 DNA sequence: TGCAGTGCTAGAGATCAGGTGCCCCCCTACGAGCAGTACTTC. Translated: CSARDQVPPYEQYF.

There are many counts of this clonotype. The rearrangement uses TRBV14 and TRBJ2-1; 10 nucleotides match TRBD1. Losses at the gene ends were 5 bases for V and 8 bases for J; bases not matched to a gene: 15. There are 17 residues in the CDR3. The germline V gene has CDR1 SGHDN and CDR2 FVKESK. The DNA for the CDR3 is TGTGCCAGCAGCGATTTGCCGGGACAGGGGATTTACGATGAGCAGTTCTTC. As protein: CASSDLPGQGIYDEQFF. Using reference TRBV14 and TRBJ2-1 for the parts outside the CDR3, the full variable domain is EAGVTQFPSHSVIEKGQTVTLRCDPISGHDNLYWYRRVMGKEIKFLLHFVKESKQDESGMPNNRFLAERTGGTYSTLKVQPAELEDSGVYFCASSDLPGQGIYDEQFFGPGTRLTVL.